This T cell receptor (beta chain) emerged from a study of T cells in localized non-small cell lung cancer. This clone was observed a single time. The target antigen is unknown. Overall study findings and caveats: Longer overall survival was seen with higher T cell density measured in blood. Out of the top 100 tumor clones, a median approximately 61 were seen in adjacent lung.

The CDR3 length is 15 residues. Trimming cost V 3 bases and J 8 bases; bases outside gene matches: 8. Germline CDR1 and CDR2: MRHNA and SNTAGT. Sequencing was performed with immunoSEQ multiplex PCR; in TCRdb, only in-frame clones are kept and a portion is missing. The sample gives around 78,000 clones, approximately 80% of which show up once; 9.5% is in the top ten. This receptor was taken from a female donor of 60 years or more with stage I lung adenocarcinoma. The sample in question was peripheral blood, obtained before any cancer treatment. The rearrangement uses TRBV6-4 and TRBJ2-1; TRBD2 matches at 9 bases. The chain's CDR3 is CASSDTSGGRDEQFF. Here the CDR3 DNA reads TGTGCCAGCAGTGATACCAGCGGGGGGAGGGATGAGCAGTTCTTC.